This T cell receptor (beta chain) was sequenced during a study of blood T cell repertoires in COVID-19. Sequencing used immunoSEQ multiplex PCR; TCRdb keeps in-frame clones, though not all of them. Found here are approximately 220,000 clones, approximately 81% of them singletons; the top ten hold roughly a sixth. This clone has only one observation. Two negative PCRs, clearance, or symptom resolution characterized the recovered Cohort 3 donors. CDR1 and CDR2 from the germline V gene are LGHNA and YNFKEQ. V lost 4 bases, J lost 5 bases, and 6 bases stayed unmatched. The CDR3 extends over 15 amino acids.

This sequence joins TRBV4-2 and TRBJ2-1; 9 bases agree with TRBD2. The receptor was derived from a man between 40 and 49 years old who had recovered from COVID-19. Sequenced material: PBMCs or T cells enriched from blood (not recorded which). CDR3 coding DNA: TGTGCCAGCAGCCGTACCGGGACTAGCCACAATGAGCAGTTCTTC. Translation: CASSRTGTSHNEQFF.